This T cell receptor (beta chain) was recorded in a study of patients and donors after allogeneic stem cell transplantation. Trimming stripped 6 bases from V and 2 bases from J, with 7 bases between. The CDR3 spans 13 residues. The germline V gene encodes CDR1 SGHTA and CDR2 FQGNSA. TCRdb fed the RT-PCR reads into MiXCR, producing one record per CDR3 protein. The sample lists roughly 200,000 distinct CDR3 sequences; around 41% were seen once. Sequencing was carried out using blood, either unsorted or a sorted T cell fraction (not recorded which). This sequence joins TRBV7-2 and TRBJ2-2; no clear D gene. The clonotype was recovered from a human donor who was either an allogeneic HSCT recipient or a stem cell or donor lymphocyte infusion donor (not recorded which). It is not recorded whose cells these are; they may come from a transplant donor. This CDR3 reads CASSHSNTGELFF. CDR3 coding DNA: TGTGCCAGCAGTCACAGTAACACCGGGGAGCTGTTTTTT.